The 27 T cell receptor beta chains presented below share a single source sample, sequenced in a study of blood T cell repertoires in COVID-19. Clones were sequenced by immunoSEQ multiplex PCR, and TCRdb holds only the in-frame ones, with some missing. The table has approximately 38,000 clones, 85% to 90% seen once. Sequencing was done on a sample of peripheral blood. These receptors originate from a man younger than 40 with active or convalescent COVID-19.

The chain couples TRBV23-1 to TRBJ2-1, with D perhaps TRBD1 (6 bases). TRBV23-1 is annotated as an ORF whose role is uncertain. CDR3 length equals 16 residues. The V and J ends lost 4 bases and 3 bases respectively, with 16 bases between them. DNA of the CDR3: TGCGCCAGCAGTCGATCAGGGGACAACTTCTACAATGAGCAGTTCTTC. Amino acid sequence: CASSRSGDNFYNEQFF.

The sample holds one count of this clone. This CDR3 reads CASSHNPTSGTDTQYF. DNA of the CDR3: TGCGCCAGCAGCCACAACCCTACTAGCGGGACAGATACGCAGTATTTT. The chain uses TRBV5-1 and TRBJ2-3; 9 bases map to TRBD2. The CDR3 is made up of 16 amino acids. Germline V gene lookup returns CDR1 SGHRS and CDR2 YFSETQ. V lost 4 bases and J lost 3; bases outside the gene matches: 9.

This chain uses TRBV5-6 with TRBJ2-2, with no clear D. Germline CDR1 reads SGHDT; CDR2 reads YYEEEE. CDR3 length: 14 amino acids. V was shortened by 6 bases and J by 1 base, with 10 bases between the two germline ends. The CDR3: CASTTTWNTGELFF. In nucleotides, the CDR3 is TGTGCCAGCACCACGACATGGAACACCGGGGAGCTGTTTTTT.

This chain uses TRBV19 with TRBJ2-7, with 7 bases fitting TRBD1. CDR1 and CDR2 (germline): LNHDA, SQIVND (reference sequence). Trimming at V came to 6 bases and at J to 1 base, leaving 3 bases not matched to a gene. This CDR3 is built from 13 residues. CDR3 bases: TGTGCCAGTAGAAGGGGACAGTCCTACGAGCAGTACGTC. It yields the protein CASRRGQSYEQYV.

The gene calls are TRBV4-1 and TRBJ2-7; 8 bases line up with TRBD1. The CDR3 spans 15 residues. V lost 0 bases and J lost 1; bases outside the gene matches: 2. The germline V gene encodes CDR1 MGHRA and CDR2 YSYEKL. CDR3 DNA: TGCGCCAGCAGCCAAGACAGGGGGCTATCCTACGAGCAGTACGTC. Residues: CASSQDRGLSYEQYV.

The J gene is TRBJ1-5, the V gene TRBV24-1; D unclear. From germline, CDR1 is KGHDR and CDR2 SFDVKD. This CDR3 contains 12 residues. V was trimmed by 2 bases and J by 6 bases, leaving 4 bases between them. CDR3 sequence reads: CATSDYGQPQHF. The CDR3 region has the DNA TGTGCCACCAGTGATTACGGTCAGCCCCAGCATTTT.

This rearrangement joins TRBV6-5 to TRBJ2-1, with 9 bases lining up with TRBD2. Trimming cost V 2 bases and J 6 bases; bases outside gene matches: 5. CDR1 and CDR2 (germline): MNHEY, SVGAGI. The CDR3 length is 15 residues. This CDR3 reads CASSYPGTSFNEQFF. The CDR3 nucleotides are TGTGCCAGCAGTTACCCCGGGACTAGCTTCAATGAGCAGTTCTTC.

V usage is TRBV6-5 and J usage is TRBJ1-2; D is perhaps TRBD1 (6 bases). The V gene lost 5 bases and the J gene lost 5 bases, with 12 bases spanning the gap. Germline CDR1 reads MNHEY; CDR2 reads SVGAGI. This CDR3 region has 13 residues. CDR3 residues: CASSTQGRYGYTF. As DNA, the CDR3 is TGTGCCAGCAGTACACAGGGACGGTATGGCTACACCTTC.

The chain combines TRBV27 with TRBJ1-4, with TRBD1 as a possible D gene (5 bases). V dropped 6 bases and J dropped 5 bases, with 16 bases sitting between them. The germline CDR1 and CDR2 sequences are MNHEY and SMNVEV (reference sequence). CDR3 length: 15 amino acids. The CDR3 DNA sequence: TGTGCCAGCAGCTACCTCCGAGACAGAAATGAAAAACTGTTTTTT. It translates to CASSYLRDRNEKLFF.

The gene calls are TRBV2 and TRBJ2-1; 7 bases map to TRBD1. CDR3 size: 13 residues. V trimming: 8 bases; J trimming: 5 bases; junction bases outside the gene matches: 6. The V gene's germline CDR1 is SNHLY and CDR2 FYNNEI. CDR3 sequence reads: CASPGTVHNEQFF. The CDR3 DNA follows: TGTGCCAGCCCCGGGACAGTCCACAATGAGCAGTTCTTC. The full variable domain, with the rest looked up from reference TRBV2 and TRBJ2-1, is EPEVTQTPSHQVTQMGQEVILRCVPISNHLYFYWYRQILGQKVEFLVSFYNNEISEKSEIFDDQFSVERPDGSNFTLKIRSTKLEDSAMYFCASPGTVHNEQFFGPGTRLTVL.

Only one count was recorded for this clone. The J gene is TRBJ1-2, the V gene TRBV3-1 (or the pseudogene TRBV3-2); D might be TRBD1 (6 bases). Trimming took 6 bases from V and 4 from J, leaving 15 bases between them. The CDR3 loop spans 14 amino acids. CDR1 LGHDT and CDR2 YNNKEL come from the germline V gene (reference sequence). CDR3 DNA: TGTGCCAGCAGTCCCCCCAGGGGTGGCTATGGCTACACCTTC. The encoded protein is CASSPPRGGYGYTF.

The genes are TRBV10-3 and TRBJ1-1; D is possibly TRBD1 (5 bases). Germline V gives CDR1 ENHRY, CDR2 SYGVKD. Deletions cut 11 bases from V and 5 bases from J, with 21 bases between. The length of the CDR3 is 14 residues. CDR3 DNA sequence: TGTGCCTCAAGGGGAGACACCGGGGGTACTGAAGCTTTCTTT. This sequence encodes CASRGDTGGTEAFF.

This clone was seen a single time. The genes are TRBV11-3 and TRBJ1-1; no firm D call. The germline gives CDR1 SGHNT, CDR2 YENEEA. There are 12 residues in the CDR3. V was trimmed by 5 bases and J by 6 bases, leaving 10 bases between them. DNA of the CDR3: TGTGCCAGCAGCGAACAAGTCCCTGAAGCTTTCTTT. Translated: CASSEQVPEAFF.

The chain carries TRBV7-2 and TRBJ2-5, with D possibly being TRBD2 (6 bases). CDR1 and CDR2 (germline): SGHTA, FQGNSA. The CDR3 runs to 19 residues. The germline V and J ends were trimmed by 1 base and 3 bases, with 24 bases remaining between them. CDR3 region: CASSLVAGASARKEETQYF. The CDR3, as DNA: TGTGCCAGCAGCTTAGTTGCTGGGGCTAGCGCGCGGAAAGAAGAGACCCAGTACTTC. The full variable domain, completed using reference TRBV7-2 and TRBJ2-5, is GAGVSQSPSNKVTEKGKDVELRCDPISGHTALYWYRQSLGQGLEFLIYFQGNSAPDKSGLPSDRFSAERTGGSVSTLTIQRTQQEDSAVYLCASSLVAGASARKEETQYFGPGTRLLVL.

The chain has TRBV9 and TRBJ2-3; D is uncertain. V lost 0 bases and J lost 0, with 8 bases in between. The CDR3 has 15 amino acids. The germline V gene encodes CDR1 SGDLS and CDR2 YYNGEE. CDR3 coding DNA: TGTGCCAGCAGCGTAGGCCTAGGTAGCACAGATACGCAGTATTTT. This gives the protein CASSVGLGSTDTQYF. The variable domain in full, completed from reference TRBV9 and TRBJ2-3, reads DSGVTQTPKHLITATGQRVTLRCSPRSGDLSVYWYQQSLDQGLQFLIQYYNGEERAKGNILERFSAQQFPDLHSELNLSSLELGDSALYFCASSVGLGSTDTQYFGPGTRLTVL.

The chain recombines TRBV27 with TRBJ2-7; the D gene is possibly TRBD1 (6 bases). The CDR3 covers 14 residues. CDR1 MNHEY and CDR2 SMNVEV come from the germline V gene (reference sequence). Trimming took 2 bases from V and 6 from J, leaving 14 bases between them. The CDR3 loop reads CASSLRQGLGEQYF. The CDR3 DNA reads TGTGCCAGCAGTTTAAGGCAGGGGTTAGGCGAGCAGTACTTC.

This chain connects TRBV7-2 to TRBJ1-4; 8 bases are a match to TRBD1. This CDR3 contains 15 residues. Germline CDR1 SGHTA, CDR2 FQGNSA. With V trimmed by 5 bases and J by 8 bases, 10 bases remained unmatched. CDR3 coding DNA: TGTGCCAGCAGCCCAGGACAGGGCCTTAGAGAAAAACTGTTTTTT. This translates into CASSPGQGLREKLFF.

The V and J genes are TRBV7-8 and TRBJ1-1; D remains ambiguous. Germline V gene sequence: CDR1 SGHVS, CDR2 FQNEAQ. The germline V and J ends were trimmed by 0 bases and 6 bases, with 20 bases remaining between them. This CDR3 is 17 amino acids long. The CDR3 loop is CASSLAEIGAQVPEAFF. CDR3 DNA: TGTGCCAGCAGCTTAGCCGAGATTGGTGCCCAGGTTCCTGAAGCTTTCTTT.

The chain combines TRBV7-9 with TRBJ2-2; D is perhaps TRBD2 (5 bases). The germline gives CDR1 SEHNR, CDR2 FQNEAQ (reference sequence). The V and J ends lost 5 bases and 2 bases respectively, with 12 bases between them. The CDR3 is 15 residues long. Here the CDR3 DNA reads TGTGCCAGCAGCCGCGGGTCTAGAAACACCGGGGAGCTGTTTTTT. Residues: CASSRGSRNTGELFF.

This clone was detected once. The rearrangement joins TRBV7-2 to TRBJ1-1; D remains unclear. The CDR3 loop spans 13 amino acids. CDR1 and CDR2 (germline): SGHTA, FQGNSA. The V end was cut by 1 base, the J end by 4 bases, with 7 bases between. CDR3 nucleotide sequence: TGTGCCAGCAGCTTAGTGCAGTCCACTGAAGCTTTCTTT. Translating it yields CASSLVQSTEAFF.

The chain uses TRBV4-3 and TRBJ2-2; a weak D match, TRBD2 (6 bases). The CDR3 spans 18 residues. The germline CDR1 and CDR2 sequences are LGHNA and YSLEER. V lost 0 bases and J 2 bases, leaving 16 bases between the germline ends. The CDR3 DNA is TGCGCCAGCAGCCAAGAGCGGGGCTTATCCCGCAACACCGGGGAGCTGTTTTTT. Encoded protein: CASSQERGLSRNTGELFF.

The rearrangement joins TRBV19 to TRBJ2-1; TRBD1 aligns across 10 bases. Germline V gene data show CDR1 as LNHDA and CDR2 as SQIVND (reference sequence). The ends lost 4 bases at V and 7 bases at J; junction bases unmatched: 10. This CDR3 region has 16 residues. The CDR3 sequence: CASSKAGTGVDNEQFF. For the CDR3, the DNA is TGTGCCAGTAGTAAGGCCGGGACAGGGGTGGATAATGAGCAGTTCTTC.

The rearrangement uses TRBV7-8 and TRBJ1-3; D is perhaps TRBD1 (6 bases). The CDR3 is 16 amino acids. CDR1 and CDR2 from the germline V gene are SGHVS and FQNEAQ. The V end was cut by 4 bases, the J end by 0 bases, with 13 bases between. Here the CDR3 reads CASSSRDNFSGNTIYF. The CDR3 region has the DNA TGTGCCAGCAGCTCCCGGGACAACTTCTCTGGAAACACCATATATTTT.

The chain is built from TRBV29-1 and TRBJ2-7; 7 bases map to TRBD1. J gave up 0 bases and V 1 base, and 6 bases lay outside the gene matches. CDR1 and CDR2 from the germline V gene are SQVTM and ANQGSEA. The CDR3 extends over 15 amino acids. CDR3 residues: CSVEGDSTNSYEQYF. CDR3 nucleotides: TGCAGCGTTGAAGGGGACAGTACTAACTCCTACGAGCAGTACTTC.

The chain joins TRBV10-2 to TRBJ1-1; 9 bases fit TRBD1. Germline lookup yields CDR1 WSHSY and CDR2 SAAADI. CDR3 size: 12 residues. V was clipped by 8 bases and J by 4 bases; unmatched bases: 2. CDR3 bases: TGCGCCAGCCGGGGACAGGGCACTGAAGCTTTCTTT. This translates into CASRGQGTEAFF.

The DNA of the CDR3 is TGTGCCAGCAGCCAAGCCGCGGGACAGGGGGGGAGTGAAAAACTGTTTTTT. Translating gives CASSQAAGQGGSEKLFF. The rearrangement uses TRBV14 and TRBJ1-4, with 11 bases aligning to TRBD1. Germline-derived CDR1 and CDR2 are SGHDN and FVKESK. The V segment lost 1 base and the J segment 7 bases; nucleotides outside the gene matches: 8. The CDR3 consists of 17 residues.

The chain is built from TRBV7-2 and TRBJ1-1; no clear D gene. Trimming left V 3 bases short and J 0 bases short, with 8 bases between. CDR1 is SGHTA, CDR2 FQGNSA, per germline. This CDR3 comprises 14 residues. The DNA for the CDR3 is TGTGCCAGCAGCTTTTACCCTATGAACACTGAAGCTTTCTTT. Residues: CASSFYPMNTEAFF. The full variable domain, completed using reference TRBV7-2 and TRBJ1-1, is GAGVSQSPSNKVTEKGKDVELRCDPISGHTALYWYRQSLGQGLEFLIYFQGNSAPDKSGLPSDRFSAERTGGSVSTLTIQRTQQEDSAVYLCASSFYPMNTEAFFGQGTRLTVV.